Presented here are 6 T cell receptor beta chains from one specimen sequenced in a study of PD-1 blockade in classical Hodgkin lymphoma. The data were produced by immunoSEQ multiplex PCR, yet TCRdb's version contains in-frame clones alone and is incomplete. In the table there are 31,000 or so clones, about two thirds of which are singletons. All patients experienced relapse after autologous stem cell transplantation, and brentuximab vedotin exposure was variable. The sample was peripheral blood mononuclear cells (PBMCs), taken before the second cycle of nivolumab. Receptors originate from a human donor with classical Hodgkin lymphoma.

The V and J genes are TRBV29-1 and TRBJ2-7; no firm D call. V gave up 6 bases and J gave up 4 bases, with 10 bases separating them. This CDR3 comprises 11 residues. The V gene's germline CDR1 is SQVTM and CDR2 ANQGSEA. Written as DNA, the CDR3 is TGCAGCGTAGCCCAATGGTACGAGCAGTACTTC. Its translation: CSVAQWYEQYF.

The chain uses TRBV11-2 and TRBJ1-2; 8 bases fit TRBD1. CDR3 length: 14 residues. CDR1 is SGHAT and CDR2 is FQNNGV in the germline V gene. Trimming cost V 6 bases and J 2 bases; bases outside gene matches: 5. CDR3 in amino acids: CASRRTGTNYGYTF. The CDR3 nucleotides read TGTGCCAGCAGAAGGACAGGGACGAACTATGGCTACACCTTC. The whole variable domain, filled in from reference TRBV11-2 and TRBJ1-2, reads EAGVAQSPRYKIIEKRQSVAFWCNPISGHATLYWYQQILGQGPKLLIQFQNNGVVDDSQLPKDRFSAERLKGVDSTLKIQPAKLEDSAVYLCASRRTGTNYGYTFGSGTRLTVV.

J is TRBJ2-1 and V is TRBV5-5; TRBD1 aligns across 9 bases. From germline, CDR1 is SGHKS and CDR2 YYEKEE (reference sequence). V lost 2 bases to trimming and J lost 6 bases; unmatched junction nucleotides: 9. The CDR3 has 16 residues. The CDR3 DNA reads as TGTGCCAGCAGCTTAATTCCGGGACAGGGATCCAATGAGCAGTTCTTC. This encodes CASSLIPGQGSNEQFF.

This clone came up a few times. The rearrangement joins TRBV28 to TRBJ2-7; perhaps TRBD1 as D (5 bases). Germline CDR1 is MDHEN and CDR2 is SYDVKM. The CDR3 contains 12 residues. V gave up 5 bases and J gave up 3 bases, with 8 bases separating them. The CDR3 DNA follows: TGTGCCAGCAGTCAGGACATCTACGAGCAGTACTTC. It translates to CASSQDIYEQYF.

The chain couples TRBV7-6 to TRBJ2-3; D not resolved. The CDR3 is made up of 15 amino acids. V was pared by 4 bases and J by 3 bases, with 14 bases between. Per germline, CDR1 SGHVS and CDR2 FNYEAQ. The CDR3 sequence: CASSSQPYRTDTQYF. The CDR3, as DNA: TGTGCCAGCAGCTCCCAGCCATACAGAACAGATACGCAGTATTTT.

The chain combines TRBV4-1 with TRBJ2-3; perhaps TRBD2 as D (7 bases). CDR1 is MGHRA, CDR2 YSYEKL, per germline. The CDR3 length is 17 residues. V was cut by 0 bases and J by 2 bases, with 15 bases left in between. The CDR3 is CASSQDPSGGFTDTQYF. CDR3 nucleotides: TGCGCCAGCAGCCAAGATCCCTCGGGGGGCTTCACAGATACGCAGTATTTT.